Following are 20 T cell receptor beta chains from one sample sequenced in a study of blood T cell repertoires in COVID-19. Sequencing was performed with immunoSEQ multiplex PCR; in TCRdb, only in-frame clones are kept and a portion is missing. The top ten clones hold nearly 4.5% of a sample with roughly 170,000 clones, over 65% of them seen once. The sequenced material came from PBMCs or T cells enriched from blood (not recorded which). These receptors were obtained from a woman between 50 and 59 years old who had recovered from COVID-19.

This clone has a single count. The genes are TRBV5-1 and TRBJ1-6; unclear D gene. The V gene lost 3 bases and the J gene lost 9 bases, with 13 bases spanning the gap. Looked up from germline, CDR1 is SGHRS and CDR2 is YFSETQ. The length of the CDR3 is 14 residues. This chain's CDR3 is CASSWRGPGSPLHF. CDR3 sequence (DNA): TGCGCCAGCAGCTGGAGAGGTCCGGGTTCACCCCTCCACTTT.

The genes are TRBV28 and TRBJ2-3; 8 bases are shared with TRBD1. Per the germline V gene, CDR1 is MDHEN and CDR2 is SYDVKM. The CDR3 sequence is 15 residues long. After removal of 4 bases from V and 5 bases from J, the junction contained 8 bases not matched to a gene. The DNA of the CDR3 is TGTGCCAGCAGTTCTTCCGGGACAGGAGGAGATACGCAGTATTTT. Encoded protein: CASSSSGTGGDTQYF.

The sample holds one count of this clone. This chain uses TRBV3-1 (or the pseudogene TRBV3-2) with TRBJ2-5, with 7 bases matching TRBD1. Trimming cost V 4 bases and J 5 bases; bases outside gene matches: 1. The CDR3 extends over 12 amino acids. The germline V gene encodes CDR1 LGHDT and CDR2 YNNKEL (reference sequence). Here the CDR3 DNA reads TGTGCCAGCAGCCCGACAGGGGAGACCCAGTACTTC. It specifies CASSPTGETQYF.

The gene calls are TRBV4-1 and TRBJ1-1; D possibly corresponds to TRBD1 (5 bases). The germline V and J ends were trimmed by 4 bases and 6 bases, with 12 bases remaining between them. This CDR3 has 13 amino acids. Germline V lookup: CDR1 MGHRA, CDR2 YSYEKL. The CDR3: CASSLSPGAEAFF. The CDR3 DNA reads TGCGCCAGCAGCCTATCACCGGGGGCTGAAGCTTTCTTT.

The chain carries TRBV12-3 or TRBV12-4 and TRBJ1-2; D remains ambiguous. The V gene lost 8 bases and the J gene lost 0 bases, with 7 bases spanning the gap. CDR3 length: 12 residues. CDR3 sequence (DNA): TGTGCCAGCGAGCCGTCTAACTATGGCTACACCTTC. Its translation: CASEPSNYGYTF.

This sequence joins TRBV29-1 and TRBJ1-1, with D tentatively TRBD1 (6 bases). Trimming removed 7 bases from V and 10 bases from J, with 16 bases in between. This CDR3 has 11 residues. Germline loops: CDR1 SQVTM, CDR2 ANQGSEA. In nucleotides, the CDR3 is TGCAGCGCAATTGATCAGGGGAGAGCTTTCTTT. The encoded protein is CSAIDQGRAFF.

This chain's CDR3 is CASRAGNYGYTF. CDR3 nucleotides: TGTGCCAGCAGGGCAGGGAACTATGGCTACACCTTC. The chain is built from TRBV28 and TRBJ1-2; tentative D call: TRBD1 (5 bases). Germline V gene data show CDR1 as MDHEN and CDR2 as SYDVKM. Trimming took 6 bases from V and 2 from J, leaving 7 bases between them. This CDR3 has 12 residues.

The CDR3: CASSAQGAGSPLHF. CDR3 in DNA: TGTGCCAGCAGCGCGCAGGGGGCTGGATCACCCCTCCACTTT. The chain has TRBV7-3 and TRBJ1-6, with 8 bases lining up with TRBD1. Germline CDR1 SGHTA, CDR2 FQGTGA. CDR3 length: 14 amino acids. J gave up 10 bases and V 5 bases, and 7 bases lay outside the gene matches.

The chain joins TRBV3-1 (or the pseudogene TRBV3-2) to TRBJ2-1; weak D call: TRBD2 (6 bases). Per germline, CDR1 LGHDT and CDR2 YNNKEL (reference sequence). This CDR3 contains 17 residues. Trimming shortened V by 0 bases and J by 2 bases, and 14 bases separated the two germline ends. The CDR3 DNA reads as TGTGCCAGCAGCCAAGACCTTGGGTGGGGGGCCTACAATGAGCAGTTCTTC. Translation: CASSQDLGWGAYNEQFF.

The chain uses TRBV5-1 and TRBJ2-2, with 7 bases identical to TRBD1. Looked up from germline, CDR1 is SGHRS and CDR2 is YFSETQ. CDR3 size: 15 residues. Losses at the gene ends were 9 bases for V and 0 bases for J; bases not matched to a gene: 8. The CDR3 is CATRTGATNTGELFF. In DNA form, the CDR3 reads TGCGCCACCCGGACAGGAGCTACGAACACCGGGGAGCTGTTTTTT.

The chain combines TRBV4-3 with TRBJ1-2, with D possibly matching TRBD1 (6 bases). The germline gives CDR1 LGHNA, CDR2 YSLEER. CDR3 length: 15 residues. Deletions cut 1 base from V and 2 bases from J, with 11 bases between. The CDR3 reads CASSQGTGLNYGYTF. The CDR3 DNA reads TGCGCCAGCAGCCAAGGAACAGGGTTAAACTATGGCTACACCTTC.

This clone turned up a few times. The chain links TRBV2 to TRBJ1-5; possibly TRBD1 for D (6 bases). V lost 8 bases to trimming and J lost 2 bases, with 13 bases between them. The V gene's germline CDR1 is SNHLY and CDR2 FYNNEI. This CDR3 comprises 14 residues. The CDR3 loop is CASGYRDGNQPQHF. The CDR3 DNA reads TGTGCCAGCGGCTACAGGGACGGCAATCAGCCCCAGCATTTT.

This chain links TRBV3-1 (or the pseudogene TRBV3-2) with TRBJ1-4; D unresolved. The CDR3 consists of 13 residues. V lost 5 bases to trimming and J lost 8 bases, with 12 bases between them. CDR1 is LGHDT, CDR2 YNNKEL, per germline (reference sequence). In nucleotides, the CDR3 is TGTGCCAGCAGCTACCGGCTGGGCGAAAAACTGTTTTTT. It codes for CASSYRLGEKLFF.

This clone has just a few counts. In DNA form, the CDR3 reads TGTGCCATCCATGGGGGGGACACCATATATTTT. Protein: CAIHGGDTIYF. J is TRBJ1-3 and V is TRBV28; D is possibly TRBD1 (5 bases). The CDR3 covers 11 residues. V lost 10 bases and J lost 8, with 12 bases in between. Looked up from germline, CDR1 is MDHEN and CDR2 is SYDVKM.

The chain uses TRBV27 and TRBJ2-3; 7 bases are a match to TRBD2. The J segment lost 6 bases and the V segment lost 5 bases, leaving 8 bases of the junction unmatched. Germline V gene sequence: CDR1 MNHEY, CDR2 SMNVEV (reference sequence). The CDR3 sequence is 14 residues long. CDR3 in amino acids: CASSLAAAQDTQYF. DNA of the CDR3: TGTGCCAGCAGTCTAGCGGCCGCGCAGGATACGCAGTATTTT.

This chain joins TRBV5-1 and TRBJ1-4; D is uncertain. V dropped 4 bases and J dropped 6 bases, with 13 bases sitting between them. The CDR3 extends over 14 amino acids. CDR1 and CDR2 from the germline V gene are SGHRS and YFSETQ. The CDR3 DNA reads TGCGCCAGCAGCCCCAAGGGAGGACATGAAAAACTGTTTTTT. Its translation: CASSPKGGHEKLFF.

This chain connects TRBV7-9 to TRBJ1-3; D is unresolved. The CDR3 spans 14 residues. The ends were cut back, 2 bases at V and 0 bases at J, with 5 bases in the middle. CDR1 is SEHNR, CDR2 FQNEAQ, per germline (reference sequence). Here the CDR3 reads CASSLMSSGNTIYF. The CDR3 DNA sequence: TGTGCCAGCAGCTTAATGAGCTCTGGAAACACCATATATTTT.

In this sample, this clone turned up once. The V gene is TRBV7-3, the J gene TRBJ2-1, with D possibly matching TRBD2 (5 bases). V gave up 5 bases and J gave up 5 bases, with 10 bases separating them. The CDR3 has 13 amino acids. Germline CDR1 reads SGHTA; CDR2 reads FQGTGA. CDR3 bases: TGTGCCAGCAGCCCCCGAGGGAACAATGAGCAGTTCTTC. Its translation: CASSPRGNNEQFF.

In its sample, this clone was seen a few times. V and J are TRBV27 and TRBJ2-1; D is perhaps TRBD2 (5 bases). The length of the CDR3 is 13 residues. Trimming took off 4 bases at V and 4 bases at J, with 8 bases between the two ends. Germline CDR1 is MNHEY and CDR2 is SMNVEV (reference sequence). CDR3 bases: TGTGCCAGCAGTTGGTCGGGGTACAATGAGCAGTTCTTC. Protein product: CASSWSGYNEQFF.

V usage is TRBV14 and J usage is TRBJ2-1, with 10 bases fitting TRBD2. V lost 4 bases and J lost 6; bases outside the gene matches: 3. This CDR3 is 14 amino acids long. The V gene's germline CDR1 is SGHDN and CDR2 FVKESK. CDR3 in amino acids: CASSRLAGSNEQFF. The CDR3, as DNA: TGTGCCAGCAGCCGACTAGCGGGTAGCAATGAGCAGTTCTTC.